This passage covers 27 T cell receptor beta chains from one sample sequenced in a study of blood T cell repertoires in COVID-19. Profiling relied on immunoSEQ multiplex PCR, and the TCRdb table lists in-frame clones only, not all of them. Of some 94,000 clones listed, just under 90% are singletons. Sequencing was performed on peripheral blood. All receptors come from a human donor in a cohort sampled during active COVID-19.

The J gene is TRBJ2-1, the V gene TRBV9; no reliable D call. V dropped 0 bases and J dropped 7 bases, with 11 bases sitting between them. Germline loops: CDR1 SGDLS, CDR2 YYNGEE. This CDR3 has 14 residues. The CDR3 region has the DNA TGTGCCAGCAGCGTAGAAGACTCCCGGAATGAGCAGTTCTTC. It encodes CASSVEDSRNEQFF. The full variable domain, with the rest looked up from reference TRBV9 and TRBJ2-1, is DSGVTQTPKHLITATGQRVTLRCSPRSGDLSVYWYQQSLDQGLQFLIQYYNGEERAKGNILERFSAQQFPDLHSELNLSSLELGDSALYFCASSVEDSRNEQFFGPGTRLTVL.

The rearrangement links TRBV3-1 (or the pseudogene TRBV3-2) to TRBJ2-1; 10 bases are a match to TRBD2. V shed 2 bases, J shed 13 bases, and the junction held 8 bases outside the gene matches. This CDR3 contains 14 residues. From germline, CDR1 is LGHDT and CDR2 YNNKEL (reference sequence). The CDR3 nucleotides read TGTGCCAGCAGCCAACCAGCGGGAGGGCCTCTCCAGTTCTTC. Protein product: CASSQPAGGPLQFF.

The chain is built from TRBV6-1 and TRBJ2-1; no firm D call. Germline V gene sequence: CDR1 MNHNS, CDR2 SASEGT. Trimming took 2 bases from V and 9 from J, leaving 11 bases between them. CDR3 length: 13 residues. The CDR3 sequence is CASSEHERAEQFF. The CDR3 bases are TGTGCCAGCAGTGAACACGAGCGCGCTGAGCAGTTCTTC.

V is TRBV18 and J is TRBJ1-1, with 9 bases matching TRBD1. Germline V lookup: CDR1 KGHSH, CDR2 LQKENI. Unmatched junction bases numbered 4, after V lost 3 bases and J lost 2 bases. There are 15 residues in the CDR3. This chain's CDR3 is CASSPGQGINTEAFF. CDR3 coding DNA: TGTGCCAGCTCACCCGGACAGGGGATAAACACTGAAGCTTTCTTT. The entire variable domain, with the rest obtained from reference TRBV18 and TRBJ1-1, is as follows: NAGVMQNPRHLVRRRGQEARLRCSPMKGHSHVYWYRQLPEEGLKFMVYLQKENIIDESGMPKERFSAEFPKEGPSILRIQQVVRGDSAAYFCASSPGQGINTEAFFGQGTRLTVV.

CDR3 in amino acids: CASSPRGQSEGYTF. DNA of the CDR3: TGTGCCAGCTCTCCCCGGGGACAATCGGAGGGCTACACCTTC. The chain links TRBV3-1 (or the pseudogene TRBV3-2) to TRBJ1-2; D perhaps matches TRBD1 (6 bases). V gave up 8 bases and J gave up 8 bases, with 21 bases separating them. This CDR3 is 14 amino acids long. Germline CDR1 and CDR2: LGHDT and YNNKEL (reference sequence).

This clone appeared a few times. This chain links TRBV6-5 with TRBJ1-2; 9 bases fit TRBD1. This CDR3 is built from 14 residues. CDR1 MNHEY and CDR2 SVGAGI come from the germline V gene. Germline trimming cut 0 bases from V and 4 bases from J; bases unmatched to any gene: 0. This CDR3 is CASSYSDRGYGYTF. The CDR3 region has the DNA TGTGCCAGCAGTTACTCGGACAGGGGCTATGGCTACACCTTC.

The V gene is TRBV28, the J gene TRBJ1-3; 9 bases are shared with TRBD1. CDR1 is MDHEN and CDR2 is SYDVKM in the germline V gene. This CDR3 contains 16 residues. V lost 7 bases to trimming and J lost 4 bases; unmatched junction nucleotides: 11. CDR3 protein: CASIGIGQGYGNTIYF. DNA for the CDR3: TGTGCCAGCATCGGAATCGGACAGGGGTACGGAAACACCATATATTTT.

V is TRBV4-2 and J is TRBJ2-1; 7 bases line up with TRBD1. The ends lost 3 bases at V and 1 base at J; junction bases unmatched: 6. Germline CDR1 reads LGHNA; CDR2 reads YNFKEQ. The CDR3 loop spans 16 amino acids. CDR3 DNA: TGTGCCAGCAGCCAGAGGGGCAGGGGGTCCTACAATGAGCAGTTCTTC. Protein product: CASSQRGRGSYNEQFF.

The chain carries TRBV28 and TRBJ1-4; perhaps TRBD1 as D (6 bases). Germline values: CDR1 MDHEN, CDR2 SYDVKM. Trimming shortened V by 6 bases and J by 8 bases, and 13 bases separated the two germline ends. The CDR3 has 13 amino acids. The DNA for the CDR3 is TGTGCCAGCAGACAGGGAGAGGGGGAAAAACTGTTTTTT. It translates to CASRQGEGEKLFF.

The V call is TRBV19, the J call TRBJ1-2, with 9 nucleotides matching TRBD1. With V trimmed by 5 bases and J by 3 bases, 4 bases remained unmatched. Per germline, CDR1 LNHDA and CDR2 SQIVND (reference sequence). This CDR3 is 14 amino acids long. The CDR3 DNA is TGTGCCAGTAGTTGGGACAGGGAATACTATGGCTACACCTTC. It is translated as CASSWDREYYGYTF.

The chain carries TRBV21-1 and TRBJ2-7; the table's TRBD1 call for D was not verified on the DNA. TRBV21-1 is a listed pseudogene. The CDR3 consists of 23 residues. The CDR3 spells CASSKAGGVWFSVGAKGQYEQYF. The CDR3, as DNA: TGTGCCAGCAGCAAAGCGGGTGGGGTGTGGTTTTCGGTTGGGGCGAAAGGGCAATACGAGCAGTACTTC.

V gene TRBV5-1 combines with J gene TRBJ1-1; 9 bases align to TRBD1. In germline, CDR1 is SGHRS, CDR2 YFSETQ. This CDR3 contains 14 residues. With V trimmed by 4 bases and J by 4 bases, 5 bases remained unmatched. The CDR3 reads CASSEGQGGTEAFF. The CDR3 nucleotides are TGCGCCAGCAGCGAGGGACAGGGAGGCACTGAAGCTTTCTTT.

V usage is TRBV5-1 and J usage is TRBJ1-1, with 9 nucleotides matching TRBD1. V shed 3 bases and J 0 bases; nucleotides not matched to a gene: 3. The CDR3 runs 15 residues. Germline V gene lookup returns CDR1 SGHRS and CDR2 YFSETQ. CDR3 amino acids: CASSSDRGVNTEAFF. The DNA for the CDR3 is TGCGCCAGCAGCTCTGACAGGGGGGTGAACACTGAAGCTTTCTTT. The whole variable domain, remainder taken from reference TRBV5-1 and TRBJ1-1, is KAGVTQTPRYLIKTRGQQVTLSCSPISGHRSVSWYQQTPGQGLQFLFEYFSETQRNKGNFPGRFSGRQFSNSRSEMNVSTLELGDSALYLCASSSDRGVNTEAFFGQGTRLTVV.

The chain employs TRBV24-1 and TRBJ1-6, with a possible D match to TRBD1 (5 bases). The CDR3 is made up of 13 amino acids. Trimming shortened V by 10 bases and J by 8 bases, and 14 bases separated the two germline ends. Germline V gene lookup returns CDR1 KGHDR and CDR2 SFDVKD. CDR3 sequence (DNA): TGTGCCACTCGCGGGGGGTTCGATTCACCCCTCCACTTT. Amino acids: CATRGGFDSPLHF.

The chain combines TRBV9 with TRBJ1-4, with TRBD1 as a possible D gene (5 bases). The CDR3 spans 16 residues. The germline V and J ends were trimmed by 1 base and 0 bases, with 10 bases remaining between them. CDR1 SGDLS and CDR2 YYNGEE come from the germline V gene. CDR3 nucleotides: TGTGCCAGCAGCGTAAACCCAGGGTCAACTAATGAAAAACTGTTTTTT. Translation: CASSVNPGSTNEKLFF. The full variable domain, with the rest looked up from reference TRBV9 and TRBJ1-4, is DSGVTQTPKHLITATGQRVTLRCSPRSGDLSVYWYQQSLDQGLQFLIQYYNGEERAKGNILERFSAQQFPDLHSELNLSSLELGDSALYFCASSVNPGSTNEKLFFGSGTQLSVL.

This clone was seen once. DNA for the CDR3: TGTGCCAGTAGTCAGGGGACATCGAATCAGCCCCAGCATTTT. This gives the protein CASSQGTSNQPQHF. The genes are TRBV19 and TRBJ1-5; weak D call: TRBD1 (6 bases). Germline V gives CDR1 LNHDA, CDR2 SQIVND (reference sequence). The CDR3 consists of 14 residues. V gave up 5 bases and J gave up 4 bases, with 12 bases separating them.

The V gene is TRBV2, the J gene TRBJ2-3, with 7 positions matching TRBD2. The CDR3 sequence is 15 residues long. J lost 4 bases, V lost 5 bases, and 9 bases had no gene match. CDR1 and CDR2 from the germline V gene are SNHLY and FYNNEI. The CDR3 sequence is CASSFQASGADTQYF. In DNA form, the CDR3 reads TGTGCCAGCAGTTTCCAGGCTAGCGGCGCAGATACGCAGTATTTT.

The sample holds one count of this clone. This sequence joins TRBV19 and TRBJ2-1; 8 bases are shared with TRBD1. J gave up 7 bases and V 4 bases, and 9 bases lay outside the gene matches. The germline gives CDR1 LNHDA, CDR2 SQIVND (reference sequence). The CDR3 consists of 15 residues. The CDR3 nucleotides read TGTGCCAGTAGTACTCGACAGGGGACGGGGAATGAGCAGTTCTTC. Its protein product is CASSTRQGTGNEQFF.

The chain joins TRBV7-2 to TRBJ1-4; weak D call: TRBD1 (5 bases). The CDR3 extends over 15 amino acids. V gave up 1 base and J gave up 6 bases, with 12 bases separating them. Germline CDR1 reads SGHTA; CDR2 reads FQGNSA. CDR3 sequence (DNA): TGTGCCAGCAGCTTAGGACAGTGGGAATATGAAAAACTGTTTTTT. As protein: CASSLGQWEYEKLFF.

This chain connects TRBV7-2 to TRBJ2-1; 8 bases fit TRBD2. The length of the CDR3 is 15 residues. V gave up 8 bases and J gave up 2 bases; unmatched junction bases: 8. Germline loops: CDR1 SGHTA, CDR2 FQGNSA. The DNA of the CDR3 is TGTGCCAGCCGTACGCCGGGAGGGCCCTACAATGAGCAGTTCTTC. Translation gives CASRTPGGPYNEQFF.

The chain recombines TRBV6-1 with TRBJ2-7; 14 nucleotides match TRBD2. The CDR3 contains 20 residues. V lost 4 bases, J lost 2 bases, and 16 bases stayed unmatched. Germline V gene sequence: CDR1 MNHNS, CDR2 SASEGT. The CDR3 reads CASSGKGSGTSGSWAYEQYF. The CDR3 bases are TGTGCCAGCAGTGGCAAGGGGTCCGGGACTAGCGGGAGCTGGGCCTACGAGCAGTACTTC.

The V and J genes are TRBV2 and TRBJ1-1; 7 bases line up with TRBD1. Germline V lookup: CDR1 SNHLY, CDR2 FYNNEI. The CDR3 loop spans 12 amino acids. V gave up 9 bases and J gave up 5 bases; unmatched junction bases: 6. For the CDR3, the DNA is TGTGCCAGAACCAGGGGGAGGACTGAAGCTTTCTTT. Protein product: CARTRGRTEAFF.

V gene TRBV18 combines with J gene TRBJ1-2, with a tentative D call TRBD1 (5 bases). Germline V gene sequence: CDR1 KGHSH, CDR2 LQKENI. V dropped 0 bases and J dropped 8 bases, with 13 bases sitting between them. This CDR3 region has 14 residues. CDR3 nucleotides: TGTGCCAGCTCACCACCCGGTCAGGGCCGGGGCTACACCTTC. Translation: CASSPPGQGRGYTF.

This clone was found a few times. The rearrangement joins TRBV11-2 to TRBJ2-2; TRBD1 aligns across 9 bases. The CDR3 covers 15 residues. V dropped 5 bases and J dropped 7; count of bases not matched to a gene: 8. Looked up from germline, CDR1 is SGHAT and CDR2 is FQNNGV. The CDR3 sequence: CASSVDRGSGGELFF. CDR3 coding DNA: TGTGCCAGCAGCGTGGACAGGGGCTCTGGCGGGGAGCTGTTTTTT.

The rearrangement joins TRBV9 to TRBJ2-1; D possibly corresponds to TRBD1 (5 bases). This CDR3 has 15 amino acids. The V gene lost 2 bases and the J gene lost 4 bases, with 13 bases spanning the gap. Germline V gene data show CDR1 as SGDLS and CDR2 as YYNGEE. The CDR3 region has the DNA TGTGCCAGCAGCGTGGGGCAGGCTCAGTACAATGAGCAGTTCTTC. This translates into CASSVGQAQYNEQFF.

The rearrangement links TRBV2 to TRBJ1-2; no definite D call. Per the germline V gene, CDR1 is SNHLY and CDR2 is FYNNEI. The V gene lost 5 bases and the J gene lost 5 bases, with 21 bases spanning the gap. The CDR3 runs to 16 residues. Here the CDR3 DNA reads TGTGCCAGCAGTCCCGGCTCGATAGGAGGATGGTATGGCTACACCTTC. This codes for CASSPGSIGGWYGYTF.

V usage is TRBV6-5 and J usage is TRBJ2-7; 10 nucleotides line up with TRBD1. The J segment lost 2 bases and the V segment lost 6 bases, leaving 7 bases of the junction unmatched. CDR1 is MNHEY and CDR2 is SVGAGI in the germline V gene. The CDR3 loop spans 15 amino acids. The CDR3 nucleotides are TGTGCCAGCAGATACCGGGACAGGGGCCCCTACGAGCAGTACTTC. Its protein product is CASRYRDRGPYEQYF.